These T cell receptor beta chains were read from a single sample in a study of cytomegalovirus exposure and HLA in healthy donors. Clones were sequenced by immunoSEQ multiplex PCR, and TCRdb holds only the in-frame ones, with some missing. The sample includes under 150,000 clones, about 74% of them seen just once. The sequencing sample was made of PBMCs. Every receptor here comes from a woman aged 55-69 years in good health and CMV-seronegative. Each CDR3 is given with its conserved first and last residue. D genes are given only for firm matches. For some rows the clone size is stated as once, few or many, or as a class when expanded; others skip it.

>NA|TRBJ2-1|TRBV4-2|NA
CASSQGTNNEQFF
TGTGCCAGCAGCCAAGGGACTAACAATGAGCAGTTCTTC
>NA|TRBJ1-3|TRBV10-3|TRBD1
CAISRDSPKSGGITRNTIYF
TGTGCCATCAGCCGGGACAGTCCGAAATCGGGTGGTATAACTAGAAACACCATATATTTT
>NA|TRBJ1-5|TRBV27|NA
CASSLLGGINQPQHF
TGTGCCAGCAGTTTACTTGGAGGGATAAATCAGCCCCAGCATTTT
>NA|TRBJ1-5|TRBV7-9|TRBD1
CASSLQGALESAQHF
TGTGCCAGCAGCCTACAGGGGGCCCTGGAGTCGGCCCAGCATTTT
>NA|TRBJ2-5|TRBV11-2|NA
CASSLGGQETQYF
TGTGCCAGCAGCTTAGGCGGACAAGAGACCCAGTACTTC
>NA|TRBJ2-7|TRBV19|TRBD2
CASRDLAAGAYEQYF
TGTGCCAGTAGAGACCTTGCAGCGGGAGCCTACGAGCAGTACTTC
>once|TRBJ2-5|TRBV7-6|NA
CASSWSRGPQETQYF
TGTGCCAGCAGCTGGAGCAGGGGTCCCCAAGAGACCCAGTACTTC
>NA|TRBJ2-7|TRBV6-6|TRBD2
CASRSDGGAYEQYF
TGTGCCAGCAGGAGCGATGGGGGGGCCTACGAGCAGTACTTC
>few|TRBJ2-5|TRBV10-1|NA
CAPTGVEETQYF
TGCGCCCCCACCGGAGTTGAAGAGACCCAGTACTTC
>few|TRBJ2-3|TRBV28|TRBD1
CASKTGNTDTQYF
TGTGCCAGCAAGACAGGGAACACAGATACGCAGTATTTT
>NA|TRBJ2-1|TRBV6-6|NA
CASQIWRHQDNEQFF
TGTGCCAGCCAAATATGGAGGCATCAGGACAATGAGCAGTTCTTC
>few|TRBJ1-1|TRBV6-5|NA
CASSYNEFTEAFF
TGTGCCAGCAGTTACAACGAGTTCACTGAAGCTTTCTTT
>NA|TRBJ1-1|TRBV18|TRBD1
CASSQSRDRGNTEAFF
TGTGCCAGCTCACAGTCCCGGGACAGGGGTAACACTGAAGCTTTCTTT
>NA|TRBJ2-1|TRBV6-1|TRBD2
CASSEGREFLYNEQFF
TGTGCCAGCAGTGAGGGGCGGGAGTTTCTCTACAATGAGCAGTTCTTC
>NA|TRBJ2-7|TRBV28|TRBD1
CASTSQGAVSYEQYF
TGTGCCAGCACTAGTCAGGGGGCGGTCTCCTACGAGCAGTACTTC
>NA|TRBJ2-3|TRBV7-6|TRBD2
CASSPGLGGSTDTQYF
TGTGCCAGCAGCCCCGGACTAGGAGGGAGCACAGATACGCAGTATTTT
>few|TRBJ2-1|TRBV30|TRBD2
CAWTPSGRAAYNEQFF
TGTGCCTGGACCCCGAGCGGGAGGGCGGCCTACAATGAGCAGTTCTTC
>NA|TRBJ2-7|TRBV2|NA
CASREYYEQYF
TGTGCCAGCAGGGAATACTACGAGCAGTACTTC
>NA|TRBJ1-4|TRBV28|TRBD1
CASSDRGRGDREKLFF
TGTGCCAGCAGTGACAGGGGGCGCGGGGATCGGGAAAAACTGTTTTTT
>few|TRBJ1-5|TRBV19|NA
CASSPSRGNQPQHF
TGTGCCAGTAGCCCTAGCAGGGGTAATCAGCCCCAGCATTTT
>NA|TRBJ2-1|TRBV28|TRBD1
CASRMTGLYNEQFF
TGTGCCAGCAGAATGACAGGGTTATACAATGAGCAGTTCTTC
>few|TRBJ2-3|TRBV30|TRBD1
CAWSARQGSDTQYF
TGTGCCTGGAGTGCTCGACAGGGGTCAGATACGCAGTATTTT
>once|TRBJ2-1|TRBV19|NA
CASSIPTSGGADNEQFF
TGTGCCAGTAGTATCCCCACTAGTGGGGGGGCAGACAATGAGCAGTTCTTC
>NA|TRBJ2-1|TRBV10-1|TRBD2
CASSNPSGRENEQFF
TGCGCCAGCTCCAACCCTAGCGGGAGAGAAAATGAGCAGTTCTTC
>NA|TRBJ1-1|TRBV30|NA
CAWSRPPGSGAFF
TGTGCCTGGAGTCGACCCCCAGGCAGCGGGGCTTTCTTT
>few|TRBJ1-2|TRBV29-1|TRBD1
CSVDPGQGVYGYTF
TGCAGCGTTGACCCGGGACAGGGAGTCTATGGCTACACCTTC
>NA|TRBJ2-1|TRBV19|NA
CASSMGGLGSSYNEQFF
TGTGCCAGTAGTATGGGGGGGCTCGGGAGCTCCTACAATGAGCAGTTCTTC
>few|TRBJ2-1|TRBV5-6|TRBD2
CASNRGGGSSYNEQFF
TGTGCCAGCAACCGGGGCGGGGGGAGCTCCTACAATGAGCAGTTCTTC
>NA|TRBJ2-3|TRBV7-6|TRBD2
CASSELAGGTSTDTQYF
TGTGCCAGCAGCGAACTAGCGGGAGGGACTAGCACAGATACGCAGTATTTT
>NA|TRBJ1-5|TRBV2|TRBD1
CASSKGQENQPQHF
TGTGCCAGCAGTAAGGGACAGGAGAATCAGCCCCAGCATTTT
>once|TRBJ2-2|TRBV7-6|TRBD2
CASSLDLLAGRTGELFF
TGTGCCAGCAGCTTAGATCTCTTAGCGGGACGCACCGGGGAGCTGTTTTTT
>NA|TRBJ1-2|TRBV5-1|NA
CASTGGGIYGYTF
TGCGCCAGCACGGGAGGGGGTATTTATGGCTACACCTTC
>NA|TRBJ1-5|TRBV19|TRBD1
CATTRERQGAGGNQPQHF
TGTGCCACCACGAGGGAACGACAGGGGGCAGGTGGCAATCAGCCCCAGCATTTT
>NA|TRBJ2-1|TRBV27|NA
CASSKLGTSNEQFF
TGTGCCAGCAGCAAGCTAGGAACGTCCAATGAGCAGTTCTTC
>NA|TRBJ2-1|TRBV11-2|TRBD2
CASSPWTSPVVQFF
TGTGCCAGCAGCCCTTGGACTAGTCCCGTTGTGCAGTTCTTC
>NA|TRBJ2-7|TRBV6-4|NA
CASSDPYGSYCEQYF
TGTGCCAGCAGTGACCCCTACGGGAGCTACTGCGAGCAGTACTTC
>NA|TRBJ1-5|TRBV7-9|NA
CASSLAGGGNQPQHF
TGTGCCAGCAGCTTAGCGGGCGGGGGCAATCAGCCCCAGCATTTT
>NA|TRBJ1-1|TRBV5-8|NA
CASSLAPGGVAFF
TGTGCCAGCAGCTTGGCCCCCGGGGGAGTAGCTTTCTTT
>NA|TRBJ2-1|TRBV7-3|TRBD2
CASSSTGTSGRRGGQFF
TGTGCCAGCAGCTCAACGGGGACTAGCGGGAGAAGGGGTGGGCAGTTCTTC
>NA|TRBJ2-7|TRBV19|TRBD1
CATSVGQGYDEQYF
TGTGCCACCTCAGTTGGACAGGGGTACGACGAGCAGTACTTC
>NA|TRBJ2-2|TRBV28|TRBD1
CASSLRQGAGELFF
TGTGCCAGCAGTTTGCGGCAGGGGGCCGGGGAGCTGTTTTTT
>NA|TRBJ2-5|TRBV2|NA
CASHPSFMALETQYF
TGTGCCAGTCACCCTTCCTTTATGGCCCTGGAGACCCAGTACTTC
>NA|TRBJ2-3|TRBV7-3|NA
CASSLTSGNDWQYF
TGTGCCAGCAGCTTAACATCAGGGAACGATTGGCAGTATTTT
>NA|TRBJ1-2|TRBV10-2|NA
CASREQTGLEGYTF
TGCGCCAGCAGAGAGCAGACAGGCCTGGAAGGCTACACCTTC
>NA|TRBJ1-3|TRBV11-2|TRBD1
CASSSTGGGNTIYF
TGTGCCAGCAGCTCAACAGGGGGAGGCAACACCATATATTTT
>NA|TRBJ2-3|TRBV6-5|NA
CASPRASTDTQYF
TGTGCCAGCCCTAGAGCGAGCACAGATACGCAGTATTTT